A selection of T cell receptor beta chains follows, all from one sample in a study of cytomegalovirus exposure and HLA in healthy donors. Assay used: immunoSEQ multiplex PCR; TCRdb lists only in-frame clones, some missing. The sample shows 150,000 to 200,000 clones, roughly four fifths of them seen only once. Sample: PBMCs. The receptors were sampled from a woman aged 25 to 39 in good health and CMV-seronegative. Both conserved end residues are part of each CDR3. The D gene is left open where the match is weak. Size is stated for part of the rows, as once, few or many counts, or as a class when the clone is expanded.

clone size	V gene	J gene	D gene	CDR3 DNA	CDR3 protein
.	TRBV6-6	TRBJ2-1	TRBD2	TGTGCCAGCAGCGCCTCTAGCGGACCTCGCAATGAGCAGTTCTTC	CASSASSGPRNEQFF
.	TRBV13	TRBJ2-3	.	TGTGCCAGCAGCCTACAGGGAGTAGATACGCAGTATTTT	CASSLQGVDTQYF
.	TRBV7-2	TRBJ1-6	.	TGTGCCAGCAGTCTCCCGGGGGGGAGGTCCTCCTATAATTCACCCCTCCACTTT	CASSLPGGRSSYNSPLHF
.	TRBV19	TRBJ1-5	.	TGTGCCAGTAGTATTGCGGTTAGCAATCAGCCCCAGCATTTT	CASSIAVSNQPQHF
.	TRBV28	TRBJ2-1	.	TGTGCCAGCAGTTCCCGGGGAGCTCGGCGGAATGAGCAGTTCTTC	CASSSRGARRNEQFF
.	TRBV6-1	TRBJ2-3	TRBD2	TGTGCCAGCAGTGAAGGGACTAGCGGGGATACGCAGTATTTT	CASSEGTSGDTQYF
.	TRBV13	TRBJ1-1	.	TGTGCCAGCAGCCGAACGCTGGGGCTGAACACTGAAGCTTTCTTT	CASSRTLGLNTEAFF
.	TRBV19	TRBJ1-6	.	TGTGCCAGTAGTATCAATGACTCGGCGAATTCACCCCTCCACTTT	CASSINDSANSPLHF
.	TRBV28	TRBJ1-6	TRBD1	TGTGCCAGCAGCCTACAGGGGTGGTCCTCCTATAATTCACCCCTCCACTTT	CASSLQGWSSYNSPLHF
.	TRBV11-3	TRBJ2-2	.	TGTGCCAGCAGCTTGTCTCGAGACAGTCTTAACACCGGGGAGCTGTTTTTT	CASSLSRDSLNTGELFF
.	TRBV19	TRBJ1-1	.	TGTGCCAGTAGTGGCCAGGCCACTGAAGCTTTCTTT	CASSGQATEAFF
.	TRBV27	TRBJ2-5	.	TGTGCCAGCAGTTCCGCCCCCATAGTCGGGCAAGAGACCCAGTACTTC	CASSSAPIVGQETQYF
.	TRBV15	TRBJ1-3	.	TGTGCCACCAGCAGAGATAGGAGTTCCGGAAACACCATATATTTT	CATSRDRSSGNTIYF
.	TRBV5-1	TRBJ2-3	.	TGCGCCAGCAGCTTGGAAAGGGGCCCGAGCACAGATACGCAGTATTTT	CASSLERGPSTDTQYF
few	TRBV4-3	TRBJ1-4	TRBD1	TGCGCCAGCAGCCATGCGAGCGGGACAGGGGGCGGCGAAAAACTGTTTTTT	CASSHASGTGGGEKLFF
.	TRBV18	TRBJ1-2	.	TGTGCCAGCTCAACAGGGAAGCCTATAGAGGGCTACACCTTC	CASSTGKPIEGYTF
.	TRBV2	TRBJ1-4	TRBD1	TGTGCCAGCAGTGAACTGTATGGCAGGGGGACGGGGAATGAAAAACTGTTTTTT	CASSELYGRGTGNEKLFF
.	TRBV6-1	TRBJ2-2	.	TGTGCCAGCAGGAGGGGACTGATCAACACCGGGGAGCTGTTTTTT	CASRRGLINTGELFF
.	TRBV28	TRBJ2-7	TRBD1	TGTGCCAGCAGGGGTCAGGGGGCGCGGGGCTACGAGCAGTACTTC	CASRGQGARGYEQYF
.	TRBV7-8	TRBJ1-2	TRBD1	TGTGCCAGCAGCTTGGGACAGGGGCACTATGGCTACACCTTC	CASSLGQGHYGYTF
once	TRBV10-3	TRBJ1-5	TRBD1	TGTGCCAGCAACAGGGGCAGGAGTCAGCCCCAGCATTTT	CASNRGRSQPQHF
.	TRBV19	TRBJ2-2	.	TGTGCCAGTAGTCGTCCGGCGAACACCGGGGAGCTGTTTTTT	CASSRPANTGELFF
once	TRBV28	TRBJ1-1	.	TGTGCCAGCAGCCCGGCGGGGGCTGAAGCTTTCTTT	CASSPAGAEAFF
.	TRBV27	TRBJ2-5	.	TGTGCCAGCAGGAATTTACAGGGTAGGGAGACCCAGTACTTC	CASRNLQGRETQYF
once	TRBV14	TRBJ2-7	TRBD2	TGTGCCAGCAGCCAACCAGCGGGAGGGCACTACGAGCAGTACTTC	CASSQPAGGHYEQYF
.	TRBV6-1	TRBJ2-6	.	TGTGCCGGCCGGGACTCGAGTTCTGGGGCCAACGTCCTGACTTTC	CAGRDSSSGANVLTF
.	TRBV6-6	TRBJ2-3	TRBD2	TGTGCCAGCACCATGAGACTAGCGGGGAGCACAGATACGCAGTATTTT	CASTMRLAGSTDTQYF
.	TRBV19	TRBJ2-1	.	TGTGCCAGTAGGGAGGTCAGGATATCGGATGAGCAGTTCTTC	CASREVRISDEQFF
.	TRBV2	TRBJ1-6	.	TGTGCCAGCGCGGTGGAAGCCTATAATTCACCCCTCCACTTT	CASAVEAYNSPLHF